The rows below give T cell receptor beta chains drawn from one sample of a study of blood T cell repertoires in COVID-19. Measured with immunoSEQ multiplex PCR; TCRdb has only the in-frame clones, and not every one. The table has 30,000 to 35,000 clones, around 80% seen once. The sequencing sample was made of peripheral blood. All receptors derive from a man at least 80 years old with active or convalescent COVID-19. Both conserved end residues are part of each CDR3. A D gene is named only where the DNA matches it firmly. Clone size is not always given. Where it is, it says once, few, many or a class for expanded clones.

- TRBJ2-7 TRBV5-1 - TGCGCCAGCAGCCCCCCCGGTTTCACAGGGATGGGCTCCTACGAGCAGTACTTC CASSPPGFTGMGSYEQYF
few TRBJ2-5 TRBV2 TRBD1 TGTGCCAGCAGTAAAGGGACAGGTGGGGAAGAGACCCAGTACTTC CASSKGTGGEETQYF
- TRBJ2-1 TRBV28 TRBD2 TGTGCCACCAATGGGGGGACTAGCGGTATATACAATGAGCAGTTCTTC CATNGGTSGIYNEQFF
- TRBJ1-2 TRBV24-1 - TGTGCCACCAGTCCGACAGGACGGAACTATGGCTACACCTTC CATSPTGRNYGYTF
- TRBJ2-4 TRBV19 TRBD2 TGTGCCAGTAGTATAGTTGCGGGAGGGGCCAAAAACATTCAGTACTTC CASSIVAGGAKNIQYF
- TRBJ2-3 TRBV9 - TGTGCCAGCAGCGTAGTCGCCGGAGGCACAGATACGCAGTATTTT CASSVVAGGTDTQYF
- TRBJ2-5 TRBV4-2 TRBD2 TGTGCCAGCAGCCAACTGGGACTAGCGGGAGGGGGAGAGACCCAGTACTTC CASSQLGLAGGGETQYF
- TRBJ2-5 TRBV4-1 - TGCGCCAGCAGCCAAGGGACAGTAGACCAAGAGACCCAGTACTTC CASSQGTVDQETQYF
- TRBJ2-3 TRBV5-1 - TGCGCCAGCAGCTTCTCGGGAACAGATACGCAGTATTTT CASSFSGTDTQYF
- TRBJ1-6 TRBV5-6 TRBD1 TGTGCCAGCAGCTTTTTCCAGGGGGCAGGATCACCCCTCCACTTT CASSFFQGAGSPLHF
- TRBJ1-4 TRBV20-1 - TGCAGTGCTAGTCAGCTAGCAACTAATGAAAAACTGTTTTTT CSASQLATNEKLFF
once TRBJ2-3 TRBV10-1 TRBD2 TGCGCCAGCAGTGCGACTGGACTAGCGGGGGAAAGCACAGATACGCAGTATTTT CASSATGLAGESTDTQYF
once TRBJ1-5 TRBV29-1 - TGCAGCGTCACCCGGGACGGGGGGAGCAATCAGCCCCAGCATTTT CSVTRDGGSNQPQHF
few TRBJ1-1 TRBV11-3 - TGTGCCAGCAGCTTGGCCGAACAGGGGAACACTGAAGCTTTCTTT CASSLAEQGNTEAFF
- TRBJ2-1 TRBV4-2 - TGTGCCAGCAGCCAAGGTACGGTAGATGAGCAGTTCTTC CASSQGTVDEQFF
- TRBJ2-5 TRBV4-3 TRBD2 TGCGCCAGCAGCCAAGATTTCGGGAGGGCCGGGGAGACCCAGTACTTC CASSQDFGRAGETQYF
- TRBJ1-1 TRBV7-2 - TGTGCCAGCAGCTTTTTTGAGACAGGTCTTGGGAAGAACACTGAAGCTTTCTTT CASSFFETGLGKNTEAFF
- TRBJ2-2 TRBV11-3 TRBD1 TGTGCCAGCACCCCGACAGGGTTCACCGGGGAGCTGTTTTTT CASTPTGFTGELFF